These 32 T cell receptor beta chains came from one sample sequenced in a study of blood T cells in healthy people across ages. A second about 6 to 12 cycle PCR used barcoded and J-beta primers. In TCRdb, the 5' RACE reads were re-called with MiXCR into one record per CDR3 protein. The sample includes around 750,000 distinct CDR3 sequences, about 53% seen only once; the top ten take roughly 40%. Sequencing was performed on blood. The receptor set was obtained from a man older than 75 in good health.

There are a few counts of this clonotype. The chain uses TRBV9 and TRBJ2-5; tentative D call: TRBD1 (5 bases). The CDR3 sequence is 15 residues long. Per germline, CDR1 SGDLS and CDR2 YYNGEE. The ends were cut back, 0 bases at V and 1 base at J, with 10 bases in the middle. The CDR3 here is CASSVAGLFQETQYF. Written as DNA, the CDR3 is TGTGCCAGCAGCGTAGCAGGGCTCTTCCAAGAGACCCAGTACTTC.

The V gene is TRBV5-4, the J gene TRBJ2-5, with D possibly being TRBD2 (6 bases). V was shortened by 0 bases and J by 6 bases, with 15 bases between the two germline ends. In germline, CDR1 is SGHNT, CDR2 YYREEE (reference sequence). The CDR3 spans 15 residues. The CDR3 nucleotides read TGTGCCAGCAGCTTGGGAAAGGGAGGAGGACAGACCCAGTACTTC. Translation gives CASSLGKGGGQTQYF.

V is TRBV9 and J is TRBJ2-3, with 11 bases that match TRBD1. The CDR3 sequence is 21 residues long. In germline, CDR1 is SGDLS, CDR2 YYNGEE. Unmatched junction bases numbered 18, after V lost 3 bases and J lost 0 bases. The CDR3 nucleotides read TGTGCCAGCAGCGCGAGAGGAGGGCGGACAGGGGGCGGGACTAGCACAGATACGCAGTATTTT. Translated, it gives CASSARGGRTGGGTSTDTQYF.

The V and J genes are TRBV12-3 or TRBV12-4 and TRBJ1-1; TRBD1 aligns across 8 bases. With 2 bases clipped from V and 0 bases from J, the junction kept 2 bases outside the gene matches. The CDR3 contains 15 residues. This CDR3 reads CASSLRTGMNTEAFF. The CDR3 DNA sequence: TGTGCCAGCAGTTTAAGGACAGGGATGAACACTGAAGCTTTCTTT.

This chain joins TRBV20-1 and TRBJ1-6; D may be TRBD1 (5 bases). CDR3 length: 16 amino acids. The V gene lost 1 base and the J gene lost 7 bases, with 17 bases spanning the gap. CDR1 is DFQATT and CDR2 is SNEGSKA in the germline V gene (reference sequence). As DNA, the CDR3 is TGCAGTGCTAGAGCCTCAAGACAGCCTGGGAATTCACCCCTCCACTTT. Translating gives CSARASRQPGNSPLHF.

The sample holds a few counts of this clonotype. This chain joins TRBV20-1 and TRBJ2-3; TRBD2 matches 14 bases. J gave up 14 bases and V 5 bases, and 30 bases lay outside the gene matches. The germline CDR1 and CDR2 sequences are DFQATT and SNEGSKA (reference sequence). The CDR3 loop spans 20 amino acids. CDR3 DNA sequence: TGCAGTGCTGGGGAGTATAAGACCGGGACTAGCGGGAGTCTGGACAGATACGCGTATTTT. Translating it yields CSAGEYKTGTSGSLDRYAYF.

The genes are TRBV29-1 and TRBJ2-4, with a possible D match to TRBD2 (5 bases). The V end lost 6 bases, the J end lost 15 bases, and 15 bases lay between the germline ends. Germline V CDR1 and CDR2: SQVTM, ANQGSEA. The CDR3 contains 10 residues. The CDR3 sequence: CSVEEEGLYF. CDR3 bases: TGCAGCGTCGAGGAGGAAGGTCTGTACTTC.

Concerning this clonotype: At one end the junction does not follow the germline gene, possibly because of a read error. The V gene is TRBV25-1, the J gene TRBJ2-7; D is unclear. CDR1 MGHDK and CDR2 SYGVNS come from the germline V gene. The CDR3 runs 13 residues. CDR3 residues: CANSDGQPYEQYF. The DNA for the CDR3 is TGTGCCAACAGTGACGGGCAGCCCTACGAGCAGTACTTC.

This rearrangement joins TRBV2 to TRBJ1-2; 7 bases are shared with TRBD1. The CDR3 is 14 residues long. Trimming at V came to 8 bases and at J to 2 bases, leaving 8 bases not matched to a gene. CDR1 is SNHLY, CDR2 FYNNEI, per germline. The CDR3 DNA reads TGTGCCAGCTACATCGGACAGGTCAACTATGGCTACACCTTC. Residues: CASYIGQVNYGYTF.

As regards this clonotype: One end of the junction varies from germline; a read error may be responsible. The genes are TRBV27 and TRBJ2-4; TRBD2 aligns across 8 bases. The J call could be wrong; TRBJ2-7 is a better fit for the DNA end. The CDR3 sequence is 18 residues long. Germline values: CDR1 MNHEY, CDR2 SMNVEV (reference sequence). For the CDR3, the DNA is TGTGCCAGCAGCTCCGTAAGGGTTAGCGGGACCGTCTCCTGCGAGCAGTACTTC. Translated, it gives CASSSVRVSGTVSCEQYF.

This chain uses TRBV5-5 with TRBJ2-7; D possibly matches TRBD1 or TRBD2 (5 bases each). Germline lookup yields CDR1 SGHKS and CDR2 YYEKEE (reference sequence). The CDR3 length is 14 residues. V gave up 5 bases and J gave up 3 bases, with 15 bases separating them. The CDR3 sequence: CASRKVGDGYEQYF. As DNA, the CDR3 is TGTGCCAGCAGGAAAGTGGGGGATGGCTACGAGCAGTACTTC.

The chain recombines TRBV4-1 with TRBJ2-1; 13 nucleotides match TRBD2. The CDR3 has 20 residues. The V gene's germline CDR1 is MGHRA and CDR2 YSYEKL. Trimming took 0 bases from V and 4 from J; bases not matched to a gene: 12. In DNA, the CDR3 is TGCGCCAGCAGCCAAGATCGGGTGACTAGCGGGAGGCCCGATTACAATGAGCAGTTCTTC. Its translation is CASSQDRVTSGRPDYNEQFF.

V gene TRBV7-3 combines with J gene TRBJ2-3; TRBD2 matches 10 bases. The germline V gene has CDR1 SGHTA and CDR2 FQGTGA. This CDR3 comprises 16 residues. The J segment lost 1 base and the V segment lost 6 bases, leaving 7 bases of the junction unmatched. The CDR3: CASSPLAGVGTDTQYF. CDR3 nucleotide sequence: TGTGCCAGCAGTCCCCTAGCGGGGGTGGGCACAGATACGCAGTATTTT.

V is TRBV14 and J is TRBJ2-1, with 11 nucleotides matching TRBD2. Germline CDR1 is SGHDN and CDR2 is FVKESK. The CDR3 is made up of 20 amino acids. V gave up 0 bases and J gave up 2 bases; unmatched junction bases: 12. In nucleotides, the CDR3 is TGTGCCAGCAGCCAAGATTTTGGCCTAGCGGGAGGAAGCACCTACAATGAGCAGTTCTTC. Amino acids: CASSQDFGLAGGSTYNEQFF.

In this sample, this clonotype turned up a few times. The chain couples TRBV30 to TRBJ2-7; the D gene is possibly TRBD2 (6 bases). Germline V CDR1 and CDR2: GTSNPN, SVGIG (reference sequence). The length of the CDR3 is 15 residues. Trimming pared 2 bases from V and 2 bases from J, leaving 16 bases between. CDR3 region: CAWSRFGTQAYEQYF. CDR3 DNA sequence: TGTGCCTGGAGTCGGTTTGGGACTCAGGCCTACGAGCAGTACTTC.

The chain employs TRBV27 and TRBJ2-1; 11 positions match TRBD2. The end of the DNA is better explained by TRBJ2-7, so the J call may be wrong. CDR1 is MNHEY and CDR2 is SMNVEV in the germline V gene (reference sequence). This CDR3 spans 17 amino acids. The CDR3 nucleotides read TGTGCCAGCAGTAGCCCATCCCGACTAGCGGGGAACAATGAGCAGTACTTC. Translated: CASSSPSRLAGNNEQYF.

This chain links TRBV27 with TRBJ2-5; no firm D call. The V gene's germline CDR1 is MNHEY and CDR2 SMNVEV (reference sequence). CDR3 length: 16 amino acids. The V gene lost 5 bases and the J gene lost 5 bases, with 21 bases spanning the gap. CDR3 DNA sequence: TGTGCCAGCAGTCCCTACGCTGGACGGAGCAGCGAGACCCAGTACTTC. Translated, it gives CASSPYAGRSSETQYF.

V is TRBV29-1 and J is TRBJ2-6, with 7 bases matching TRBD2. Losses at the gene ends were 4 bases for V and 2 bases for J; bases not matched to a gene: 5. The CDR3 has 15 residues. Germline V CDR1 and CDR2: SQVTM, ANQGSEA. The CDR3 coding sequence is TGCAGCGTTGGACCGGCGGGGGCTGGGGCCAACGTCCTGACTTTC. Translation: CSVGPAGAGANVLTF.

There are a few counts of this clonotype. At one of its ends the junction is not consistent with the germline gene, which may arise from a read error. The chain combines TRBV5-1 with TRBJ2-7; tentative D call: TRBD1 (5 bases). CDR3 size: 11 residues. The germline V gene encodes CDR1 SGHRS and CDR2 YFSETQ. In DNA form, the CDR3 reads TGCGCCAGCAGCCAACTACAGGAGCTGTACTTC. Amino acids: CASSQLQELYF.

CDR3 sequence: CASSIRGKSEKLFF. The CDR3 coding sequence is TGTGCCAGCAGTATCAGGGGAAAGAGTGAAAAACTGTTTTTT. The chain recombines TRBV12-3 or TRBV12-4 with TRBJ1-4; D is perhaps TRBD1 (6 bases). Trimming removed 5 bases at V and 7 bases at J, with 14 bases between. The CDR3 length is 14 residues.

This chain links TRBV2 with TRBJ1-5, with D uncertain. Trimming took 5 bases from V and 0 from J, leaving 17 bases between them. The germline V gene has CDR1 SNHLY and CDR2 FYNNEI. This CDR3 spans 17 amino acids. The CDR3 sequence: CASSNPESGYSNQPQHF. The CDR3 DNA reads as TGTGCCAGCAGTAACCCGGAGAGCGGTTATAGCAATCAGCCCCAGCATTTT.

This clonotype came up once. J is TRBJ2-1 and V is TRBV20-1; TRBD1 matches at 9 bases. Germline V lookup: CDR1 DFQATT, CDR2 SNEGSKA (reference sequence). Trimming cost V 5 bases and J 7 bases; bases outside gene matches: 9. CDR3 length: 14 amino acids. This CDR3 is CSAPPGTGRNEQFF. The CDR3 DNA is TGCAGTGCTCCTCCCGGGACAGGGAGAAATGAGCAGTTCTTC.

The V call is TRBV12-3 or TRBV12-4, the J call TRBJ2-7, with unresolved D. This CDR3 comprises 13 residues. The V and J ends lost 0 bases and 0 bases respectively, with 3 bases between them. CDR3 residues: CASSLATSYEQYF. CDR3 nucleotide sequence: TGTGCCAGCAGTTTAGCTACCTCCTACGAGCAGTACTTC.

This chain connects TRBV27 to TRBJ1-2; D is possibly TRBD1 (5 bases). V was clipped by 10 bases and J by 6 bases, with 18 bases between them. The CDR3 consists of 13 residues. Germline assignment: CDR1 MNHEY and CDR2 SMNVEV (reference sequence). CDR3 loop: CANDQGRHDGYTF. The CDR3 bases are TGTGCCAACGACCAGGGCAGGCACGATGGCTACACCTTC.

The sample holds many counts of this clonotype. An end of the junction differs from the germline gene, which may be a read error. CDR3 sequence (DNA): TGTGCCAGCAGCTTAGTCCAAGAGACCCAGTACTTC. It codes for CASSLVQETQYF. The chain employs TRBV5-1 and TRBJ2-5, with unresolved D. Germline values: CDR1 SGHRS, CDR2 YFSETQ. The CDR3 sequence is 12 residues long.

V usage is TRBV20-1 and J usage is TRBJ2-1, with 12 bases identical to TRBD2. CDR1 is DFQATT and CDR2 is SNEGSKA in the germline V gene (reference sequence). V shed 1 base, J shed 9 bases, and the junction held 4 bases outside the gene matches. This CDR3 contains 14 residues. Written as DNA, the CDR3 is TGCAGTGCTAGAGGACTAGCGGGAGTCGGTGAGCAGTTCTTC. It specifies CSARGLAGVGEQFF.

The V call is TRBV15, the J call TRBJ1-2; D is uncertain. This CDR3 is built from 15 residues. V was pared by 1 base and J by 1 base, with 10 bases between. Germline loops: CDR1 LNHNV, CDR2 YYDKDF (reference sequence). DNA of the CDR3: TGTGCCACCAGCAGAGGCCGGGCGATTAACTATGGCTACACCTTC. This gives the protein CATSRGRAINYGYTF. Combining the CDR3 with reference TRBV15 and TRBJ1-2 gives the whole variable domain DAMVIQNPRYQVTQFGKPVTLSCSQTLNHNVMYWYQQKSSQAPKLLFHYYDKDFNNEADTPDNFQSRRPNTSFCFLDIRSPGLGDTAMYLCATSRGRAINYGYTFGSGTRLTVV.

J is TRBJ2-3 and V is TRBV30, with D perhaps being TRBD1 or TRBD2 (5 bases each). V was clipped by 4 bases and J by 6 bases, with 14 bases between them. The CDR3 is 13 amino acids. Germline CDR1 and CDR2: GTSNPN and SVGIG (reference sequence). Here the CDR3 DNA reads TGTGCCTGGAACGGACTGGGGACCGATACGCAGTATTTT. It translates to CAWNGLGTDTQYF.

The rearrangement uses TRBV6-6 and TRBJ1-2; D is undetermined. The CDR3 loop spans 14 amino acids. The V gene lost 2 bases and the J gene lost 3 bases, with 10 bases spanning the gap. Germline CDR1 reads MNHNY; CDR2 reads SVGAGI (reference sequence). CDR3 DNA sequence: TGTGCCAGCAGTTACGACGGGCGGGACTATGGCTACACCTTC. It yields the protein CASSYDGRDYGYTF.

CDR3 DNA: TGTGCCACCAGCAGAGATCTGGGGCAGGGGAAAAAGACCCAGTACTTC. This gives the protein CATSRDLGQGKKTQYF. The chain combines TRBV15 with TRBJ2-7; D is perhaps TRBD1 (6 bases). The DNA end favors TRBJ2-5, so the J call may be wrong. The CDR3 length is 16 residues. Germline assignment: CDR1 LNHNV and CDR2 YYDKDF (reference sequence).

This clonotype was seen ten or more times. This chain uses TRBV29-1 with TRBJ1-5; no definite D call. Germline V gene data show CDR1 as SQVTM and CDR2 as ANQGSEA. The CDR3 is 13 amino acids. Trimming shortened V by 7 bases and J by 6 bases, and 16 bases separated the two germline ends. DNA of the CDR3: TGCAGCGCAGTAGAGGTCTTAGGTCAGCCCCAGCATTTT. Its protein is CSAVEVLGQPQHF.

The gene calls are TRBV20-1 and TRBJ1-2, with 7 bases aligning to TRBD1. This CDR3 has 13 amino acids. Per germline, CDR1 DFQATT and CDR2 SNEGSKA (reference sequence). Trimming removed 7 bases from V and 0 bases from J; junction bases left unmatched: 5. The CDR3 nucleotides read TGCAGTGGCGGGACAGACCCTAACTATGGCTACACCTTC. Translated: CSGGTDPNYGYTF.